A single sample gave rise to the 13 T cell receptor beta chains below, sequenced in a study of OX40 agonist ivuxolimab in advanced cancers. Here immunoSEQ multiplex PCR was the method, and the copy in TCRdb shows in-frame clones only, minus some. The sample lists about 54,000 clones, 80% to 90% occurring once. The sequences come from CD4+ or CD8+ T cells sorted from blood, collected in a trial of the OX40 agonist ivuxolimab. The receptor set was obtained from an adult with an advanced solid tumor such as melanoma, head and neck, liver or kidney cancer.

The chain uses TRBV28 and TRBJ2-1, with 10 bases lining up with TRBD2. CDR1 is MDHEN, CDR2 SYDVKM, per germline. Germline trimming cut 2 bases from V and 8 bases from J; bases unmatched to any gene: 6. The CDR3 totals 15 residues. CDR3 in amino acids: CASSLELAGMYEQFF. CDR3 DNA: TGTGCCAGCAGTTTAGAACTAGCGGGAATGTATGAGCAGTTCTTC.

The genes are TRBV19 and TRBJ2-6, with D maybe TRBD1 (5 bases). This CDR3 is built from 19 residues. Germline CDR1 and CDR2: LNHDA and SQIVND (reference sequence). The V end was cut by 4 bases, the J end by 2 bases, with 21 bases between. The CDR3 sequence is CASSTRTDTRGTGANVLTF. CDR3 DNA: TGTGCCAGTAGTACGAGGACGGACACCCGAGGCACTGGGGCCAACGTCCTGACTTTC.

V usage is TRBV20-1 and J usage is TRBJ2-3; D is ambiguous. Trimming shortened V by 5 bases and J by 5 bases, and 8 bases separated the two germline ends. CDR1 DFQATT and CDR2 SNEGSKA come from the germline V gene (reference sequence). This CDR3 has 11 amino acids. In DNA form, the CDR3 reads TGCAGTGCTCTACCTCGAGATACGCAGTATTTT. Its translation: CSALPRDTQYF.

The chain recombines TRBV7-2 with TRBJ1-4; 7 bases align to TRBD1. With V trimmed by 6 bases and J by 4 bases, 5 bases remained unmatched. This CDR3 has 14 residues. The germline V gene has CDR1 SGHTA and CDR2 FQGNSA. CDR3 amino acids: CASRPGQVNEKLFF. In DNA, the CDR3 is TGTGCCAGCAGGCCCGGACAGGTTAATGAAAAACTGTTTTTT.

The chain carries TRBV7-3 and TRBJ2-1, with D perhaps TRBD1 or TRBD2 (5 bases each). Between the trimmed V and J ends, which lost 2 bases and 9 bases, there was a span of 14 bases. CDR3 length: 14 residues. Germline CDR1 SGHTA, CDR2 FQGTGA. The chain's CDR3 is CASSLGGPFGEQFF. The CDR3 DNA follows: TGTGCCAGCAGCTTAGGGGGACCCTTTGGTGAGCAGTTCTTC.

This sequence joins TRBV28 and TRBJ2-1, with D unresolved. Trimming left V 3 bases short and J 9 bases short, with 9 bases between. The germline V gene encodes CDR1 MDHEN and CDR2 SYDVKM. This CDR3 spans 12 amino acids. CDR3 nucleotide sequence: TGTGCCAGCAGTTTGATTCCGGGTGAGCAGTTCTTC. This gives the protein CASSLIPGEQFF.

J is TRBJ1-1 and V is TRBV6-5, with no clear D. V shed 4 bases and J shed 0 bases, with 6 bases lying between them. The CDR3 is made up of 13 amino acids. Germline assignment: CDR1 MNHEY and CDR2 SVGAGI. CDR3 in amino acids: CASSFDLNTEAFF. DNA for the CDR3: TGTGCCAGCAGTTTCGATCTGAACACTGAAGCTTTCTTT.

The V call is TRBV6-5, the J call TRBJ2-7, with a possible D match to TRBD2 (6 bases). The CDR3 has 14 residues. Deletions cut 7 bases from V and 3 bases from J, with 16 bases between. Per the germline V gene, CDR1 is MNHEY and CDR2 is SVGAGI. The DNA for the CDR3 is TGTGCCAGCAAAGAAGTACTAGCATTCTACGAGCAGTACTTC. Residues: CASKEVLAFYEQYF.

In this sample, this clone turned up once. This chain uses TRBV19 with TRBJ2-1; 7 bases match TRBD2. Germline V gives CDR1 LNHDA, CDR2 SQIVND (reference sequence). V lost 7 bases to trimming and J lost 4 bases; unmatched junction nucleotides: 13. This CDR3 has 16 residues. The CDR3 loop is CASTTGGHGGYNEQFF. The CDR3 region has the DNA TGTGCCAGTACCACGGGAGGACATGGTGGGTACAATGAGCAGTTCTTC.

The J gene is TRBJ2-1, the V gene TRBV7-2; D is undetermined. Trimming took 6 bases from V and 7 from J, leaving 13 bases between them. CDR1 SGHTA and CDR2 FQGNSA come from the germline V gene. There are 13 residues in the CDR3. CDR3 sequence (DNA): TGTGCCAGCAGTTCCCCGATCGGAAATGAGCAGTTCTTC. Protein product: CASSSPIGNEQFF.

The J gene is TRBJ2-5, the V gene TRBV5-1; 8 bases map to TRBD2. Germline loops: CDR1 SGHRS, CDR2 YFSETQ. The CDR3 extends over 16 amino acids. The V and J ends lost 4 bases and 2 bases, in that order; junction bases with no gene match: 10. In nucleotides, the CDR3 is TGCGCCAGCAGCCGAGCGGGGGCGCTGGGGCAAGAGACCCAGTACTTC. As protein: CASSRAGALGQETQYF.

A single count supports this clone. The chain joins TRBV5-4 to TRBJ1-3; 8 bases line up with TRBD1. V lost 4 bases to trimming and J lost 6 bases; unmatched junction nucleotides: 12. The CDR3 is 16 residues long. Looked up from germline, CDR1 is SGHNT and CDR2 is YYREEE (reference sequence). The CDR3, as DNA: TGTGCCAGCAGCACCTCGGACAGGGTATCCTCAAACACCATATATTTT. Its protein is CASSTSDRVSSNTIYF.

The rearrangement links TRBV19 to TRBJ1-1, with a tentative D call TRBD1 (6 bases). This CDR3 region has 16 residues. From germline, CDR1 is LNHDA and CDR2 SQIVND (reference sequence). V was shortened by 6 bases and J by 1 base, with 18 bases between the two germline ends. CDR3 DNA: TGTGCCAGTAGCCCTACCCGGGGGGGCAAGAACACTGAAGCTTTCTTT. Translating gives CASSPTRGGKNTEAFF.